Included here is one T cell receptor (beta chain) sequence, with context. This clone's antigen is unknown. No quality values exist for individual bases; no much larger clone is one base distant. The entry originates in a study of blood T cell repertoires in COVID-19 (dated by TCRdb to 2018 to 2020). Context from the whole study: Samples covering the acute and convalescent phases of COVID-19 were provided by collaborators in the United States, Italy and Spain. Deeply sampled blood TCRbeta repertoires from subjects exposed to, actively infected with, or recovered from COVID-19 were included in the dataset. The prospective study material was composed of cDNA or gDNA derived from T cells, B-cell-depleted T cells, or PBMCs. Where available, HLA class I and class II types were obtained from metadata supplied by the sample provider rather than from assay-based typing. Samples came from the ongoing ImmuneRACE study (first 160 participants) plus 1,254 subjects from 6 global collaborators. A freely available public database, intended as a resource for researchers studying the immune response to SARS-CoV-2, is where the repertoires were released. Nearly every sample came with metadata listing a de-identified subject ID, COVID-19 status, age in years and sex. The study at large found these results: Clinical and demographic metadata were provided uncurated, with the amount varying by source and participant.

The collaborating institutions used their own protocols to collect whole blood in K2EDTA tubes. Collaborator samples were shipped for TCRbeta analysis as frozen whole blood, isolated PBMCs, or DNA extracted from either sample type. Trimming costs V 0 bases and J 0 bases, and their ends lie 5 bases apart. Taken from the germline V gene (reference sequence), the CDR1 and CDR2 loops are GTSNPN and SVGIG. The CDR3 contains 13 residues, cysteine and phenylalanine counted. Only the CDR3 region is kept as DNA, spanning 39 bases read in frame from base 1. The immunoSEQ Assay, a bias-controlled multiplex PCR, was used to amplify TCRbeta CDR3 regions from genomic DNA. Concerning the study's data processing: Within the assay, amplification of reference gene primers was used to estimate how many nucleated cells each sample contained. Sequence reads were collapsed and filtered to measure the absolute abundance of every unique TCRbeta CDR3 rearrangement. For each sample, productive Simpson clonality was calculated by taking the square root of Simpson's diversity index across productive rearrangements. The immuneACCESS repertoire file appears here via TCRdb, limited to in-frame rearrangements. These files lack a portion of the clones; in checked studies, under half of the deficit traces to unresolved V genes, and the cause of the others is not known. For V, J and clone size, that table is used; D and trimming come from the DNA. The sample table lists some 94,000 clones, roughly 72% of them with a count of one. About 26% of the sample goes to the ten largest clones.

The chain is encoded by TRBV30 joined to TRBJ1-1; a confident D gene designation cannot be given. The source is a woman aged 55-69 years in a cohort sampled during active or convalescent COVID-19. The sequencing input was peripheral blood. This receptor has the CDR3 CAWSVYMNTEAFF. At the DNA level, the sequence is TGTGCCTGGAGTGTATATATGAACACTGAAGCTTTCTTT.